The 25 T cell receptor beta chains below come from one sample, sequenced in a study of beta chain features in type 1 diabetes. The authors reverse transcribed all of the isolated RNA, so sequencing captured expressed TCRB transcripts. The data were produced by immunoSEQ multiplex PCR, yet TCRdb's version contains in-frame clones alone and is incomplete. The table has 360,000 or so clones, about 19% seen once. Sequencing was carried out using naive CD4+ T cells from blood. The receptors shown here come from a young woman in good health.

The chain carries TRBV5-1 and TRBJ2-5; 8 bases agree with TRBD1. The germline gives CDR1 SGHRS, CDR2 YFSETQ. J was trimmed by 6 bases and V by 4 bases; bases with no gene match: 8. The CDR3 totals 14 residues. The CDR3 reads CASSPGQGRKTQYF. CDR3 DNA: TGCGCCAGCAGCCCCGGACAGGGAAGGAAGACCCAGTACTTC.

The chain joins TRBV5-1 to TRBJ2-2, with D possibly TRBD2 on 6 matching bases. V lost 0 bases and J 1 base, leaving 10 bases between the germline ends. Per germline, CDR1 SGHRS and CDR2 YFSETQ. This CDR3 is 16 amino acids long. DNA of the CDR3: TGCGCCAGCAGCTTGGGGGTTAGCGGGAACACCGGGGAGCTGTTTTTT. Its translation: CASSLGVSGNTGELFF.

V and J are TRBV9 and TRBJ1-5; no firm D call. Germline CDR1 and CDR2: SGDLS and YYNGEE. The CDR3 is 15 residues long. The V end lost 3 bases, the J end lost 2 bases, and 12 bases lay between the germline ends. CDR3: CASSAQGGRNQPQHF. The CDR3 DNA reads as TGTGCCAGCAGCGCCCAAGGCGGGCGCAATCAGCCCCAGCATTTT.

There are a few counts of this clone. This chain connects TRBV30 to TRBJ1-5, with D possibly being TRBD1 (5 bases). The V end lost 1 base, the J end lost 7 bases, and 14 bases lay between the germline ends. Germline CDR1 GTSNPN, CDR2 SVGIG (reference sequence). CDR3 size: 14 residues. The CDR3 reads CAWSAGGGRQPQHF. In DNA form, the CDR3 reads TGTGCCTGGAGTGCTGGGGGGGGGAGACAGCCCCAGCATTTT.

The sample holds a few counts of this clone. V gene TRBV4-1 combines with J gene TRBJ2-7, with 9 nucleotides matching TRBD1. V dropped 5 bases and J dropped 5; count of bases not matched to a gene: 10. The germline gives CDR1 MGHRA, CDR2 YSYEKL. The CDR3 extends over 15 amino acids. The CDR3 here is CASSSPGQGPHEQYF. The CDR3 bases are TGCGCCAGCAGCTCGCCGGGACAGGGACCCCACGAGCAGTACTTC.

This clone turned up a few times. The CDR3 is CASSRGGANTGELFF. CDR3 nucleotide sequence: TGTGCCAGCAGCCGCGGGGGGGCGAACACCGGGGAGCTGTTTTTT. V usage is TRBV9 and J usage is TRBJ2-2, with TRBD2 matching 9 bases. The germline gives CDR1 SGDLS, CDR2 YYNGEE. V shed 4 bases, J shed 0 bases, and the junction held 1 base outside the gene matches. The CDR3 loop spans 15 amino acids. The variable domain in full, completed from reference TRBV9 and TRBJ2-2, reads DSGVTQTPKHLITATGQRVTLRCSPRSGDLSVYWYQQSLDQGLQFLIQYYNGEERAKGNILERFSAQQFPDLHSELNLSSLELGDSALYFCASSRGGANTGELFFGEGSRLTVL.

This chain uses TRBV30 with TRBJ1-1; D may be TRBD1 (5 bases). The CDR3 runs 10 residues. Trimming pared 7 bases from V and 4 bases from J, leaving 7 bases between. Germline values: CDR1 GTSNPN, CDR2 SVGIG (reference sequence). CDR3 coding DNA: TGTGCCTTCAGGGTCACTGAAGCTTTCTTT. Its protein is CAFRVTEAFF. Looking up the rest from reference TRBV30 and TRBJ1-1 gives the full variable domain: SQTIHQWPATLVQPVGSPLSLECTVEGTSNPNLYWYRQAAGRGLQLLFYSVGIGQISSEVPQNLSASRPQDRQFILSSKKLLLSDSGFYLCAFRVTEAFFGQGTRLTVV.

The chain joins TRBV7-2 to TRBJ1-1, with a possible D match to TRBD1 (5 bases). V was shortened by 2 bases and J by 5 bases, with 18 bases between the two germline ends. CDR3 length: 16 amino acids. Germline values: CDR1 SGHTA, CDR2 FQGNSA. In nucleotides, the CDR3 is TGTGCCAGCAGCTTAATCCCCCGAGCAGGGATAACTGAAGCTTTCTTT. Its translation: CASSLIPRAGITEAFF.

In its sample, this clone was seen a few times. J is TRBJ2-2 and V is TRBV30; no definite D call. The germline CDR1 and CDR2 sequences are GTSNPN and SVGIG (reference sequence). CDR3 length equals 14 residues. Trimming took 0 bases from V and 6 from J, leaving 11 bases between them. The CDR3 loop reads CAWSVSRIAGELFF. CDR3 bases: TGTGCCTGGAGTGTCTCCAGGATAGCCGGGGAGCTGTTTTTT.

The V gene is TRBV30, the J gene TRBJ1-5, with D possibly being TRBD1 (5 bases). Trimming took 0 bases from V and 0 from J, leaving 9 bases between them. In germline, CDR1 is GTSNPN, CDR2 SVGIG (reference sequence). This CDR3 has 15 residues. Here the CDR3 DNA reads TGTGCCTGGAGTGTGGGGCACAGTAGCAATCAGCCCCAGCATTTT. Its translation is CAWSVGHSSNQPQHF.

This clone occurred a few times. This chain uses TRBV7-2 with TRBJ2-5; TRBD1 agrees at 8 bases. Losses at the gene ends were 4 bases for V and 4 bases for J; bases not matched to a gene: 8. The germline CDR1 and CDR2 sequences are SGHTA and FQGNSA. This CDR3 spans 15 amino acids. The CDR3 loop is CASSSYLTGVETQYF. CDR3 in DNA: TGTGCCAGCAGCTCCTACTTGACAGGGGTAGAGACCCAGTACTTC.

This clone has just a few counts. The V call is TRBV29-1, the J call TRBJ1-5; D is unresolved. Germline CDR1 is SQVTM and CDR2 is ANQGSEA. The germline V and J ends were trimmed by 6 bases and 3 bases, with 18 bases remaining between them. This CDR3 is built from 15 residues. Here the CDR3 reads CSVVVEGGINQPQHF. DNA for the CDR3: TGCAGCGTCGTCGTAGAGGGAGGAATCAATCAGCCCCAGCATTTT. The whole variable domain, filled in from reference TRBV29-1 and TRBJ1-5, reads SAVISQKPSRDICQRGTSLTIQCQVDSQVTMMFWYRQQPGQSLTLIATANQGSEATYESGFVIDKFPISRPNLTFSTLTVSNMSPEDSSIYLCSVVVEGGINQPQHFGDGTRLSIL.

The chain joins TRBV5-1 to TRBJ2-7; 8 bases are a match to TRBD1. CDR3 length: 14 residues. CDR1 is SGHRS, CDR2 YFSETQ, per germline. V lost 0 bases to trimming and J lost 5 bases; unmatched junction nucleotides: 4. The CDR3 DNA reads as TGCGCCAGCAGCTTGGGGACAGGGAAAAACGAGCAGTACTTC. Protein: CASSLGTGKNEQYF.

This clone has a handful of counts. The genes are TRBV14 and TRBJ2-6; 8 bases agree with TRBD1. J gave up 1 base and V 6 bases, and 2 bases lay outside the gene matches. In germline, CDR1 is SGHDN, CDR2 FVKESK. The CDR3 totals 15 residues. The CDR3 nucleotides are TGTGCCAGCAGGCGGACAGGGTCTGGGGCCAACGTCCTGACTTTC. It encodes CASRRTGSGANVLTF.

V usage is TRBV2 and J usage is TRBJ1-1; D is unresolved. Germline-derived CDR1 and CDR2 are SNHLY and FYNNEI. The CDR3 length is 15 residues. The germline V and J ends were trimmed by 1 base and 0 bases, with 9 bases remaining between them. The CDR3 nucleotides are TGTGCCAGCAGTGAAGAGGGAGTTATGAACACTGAAGCTTTCTTT. Encoded protein: CASSEEGVMNTEAFF.

This clone has a handful of counts. This chain uses TRBV29-1 with TRBJ1-2, with 7 bases fitting TRBD1. Germline V lookup: CDR1 SQVTM, CDR2 ANQGSEA. The CDR3 length is 12 residues. J gave up 9 bases and V 5 bases, and 9 bases lay outside the gene matches. The CDR3 sequence: CSVWGTVQSYTF. CDR3 coding DNA: TGCAGCGTTTGGGGGACAGTTCAGAGCTACACCTTC.

This clone came up a few times. This chain uses TRBV2 with TRBJ1-2; no definite D call. The CDR3 runs to 12 residues. Trimming removed 10 bases from V and 6 bases from J, with 15 bases in between. The germline V gene encodes CDR1 SNHLY and CDR2 FYNNEI. The CDR3 nucleotides are TGTGCCATTTCAGACTCAGCCGATGGCTACACCTTC. Protein: CAISDSADGYTF.

The V and J genes are TRBV12-5 and TRBJ2-7; 9 bases fit TRBD1. V lost 7 bases and J lost 5; bases outside the gene matches: 9. The V gene's germline CDR1 is LGHNT and CDR2 FRNRAP. The CDR3 totals 14 residues. The CDR3, as DNA: TGTGCTAGTGCCCTGGGACAGGGAGGCGACGAGCAGTACTTC. As protein: CASALGQGGDEQYF.

The rearrangement joins TRBV10-3 to TRBJ2-1; D uncertain. CDR3 length: 13 residues. V lost 6 bases, J lost 6 bases, and 12 bases lay in between. Germline assignment: CDR1 ENHRY and CDR2 SYGVKD. CDR3 residues: CAIRNLPGNEQFF. CDR3 nucleotide sequence: TGTGCCATCAGAAATCTTCCGGGCAATGAGCAGTTCTTC.

This clone turned up a few times. The chain recombines TRBV7-2 with TRBJ1-1; TRBD1 aligns across 8 bases. The V segment lost 5 bases and the J segment 0 bases; nucleotides outside the gene matches: 5. Germline CDR1 is SGHTA and CDR2 is FQGNSA. CDR3 length equals 15 residues. The chain's CDR3 is CASSPRTGLNTEAFF. CDR3 bases: TGTGCCAGCAGCCCGAGGACAGGGTTGAACACTGAAGCTTTCTTT.

The chain has TRBV5-4 and TRBJ2-2; D possibly corresponds to TRBD2 (6 bases). Germline CDR1 reads SGHNT; CDR2 reads YYREEE (reference sequence). Trimming cost V 0 bases and J 7 bases, with 10 bases left between them. There are 14 residues in the CDR3. The CDR3 DNA follows: TGTGCCAGCAGCTTGGCGGGGGTTGTCGGGGAGCTGTTTTTT. It codes for CASSLAGVVGELFF. The full variable domain, completed using reference TRBV5-4 and TRBJ2-2, is ETGVTQSPTHLIKTRGQQVTLRCSSQSGHNTVSWYQQALGQGPQFIFQYYREEENGRGNFPPRFSGLQFPNYSSELNVNALELDDSALYLCASSLAGVVGELFFGEGSRLTVL.

This clone is a singleton in its sample. This chain links TRBV5-1 with TRBJ2-1; 9 bases fit TRBD2. The CDR3 has 15 amino acids. V gave up 0 bases and J gave up 6 bases; unmatched junction bases: 4. Germline V gene sequence: CDR1 SGHRS, CDR2 YFSETQ. In DNA form, the CDR3 reads TGCGCCAGCAGCTTGGCGGGCGGGGGGGGCAATGAGCAGTTCTTC. Residues: CASSLAGGGGNEQFF.

This clone has more than one count but fewer than ten. V and J are TRBV19 and TRBJ1-1; 7 bases fit TRBD1. Losses at the gene ends were 5 bases for V and 5 bases for J; bases not matched to a gene: 11. The CDR3 covers 15 residues. Germline lookup yields CDR1 LNHDA and CDR2 SQIVND (reference sequence). The CDR3, as DNA: TGTGCCAGTAGTGGATATCGGACAGGAGAGACTGAAGCTTTCTTT. Translating gives CASSGYRTGETEAFF.

This clone showed up just a few times. The CDR3 DNA reads TGTGCCAGCAAGGCGACAGGGGTTTCACCCCTCCACTTT. Its protein product is CASKATGVSPLHF. The chain employs TRBV4-2 and TRBJ1-6, with 8 positions matching TRBD1. The junction had 5 bases not matched to a gene; V was cut back by 7 bases and J by 9 bases. Germline V gene lookup returns CDR1 LGHNA and CDR2 YNFKEQ. This CDR3 has 13 residues.

This clone turned up a few times. The V and J genes are TRBV4-2 and TRBJ2-1; maybe TRBD2 (5 bases). CDR3 length equals 17 residues. Germline V CDR1 and CDR2: LGHNA, YNFKEQ. V lost 1 base and J 9 bases, leaving 22 bases between the germline ends. The CDR3 reads CASSQVASDSYGVEQFF. For the CDR3, the DNA is TGTGCCAGCAGCCAAGTGGCCAGTGATTCATACGGGGTTGAGCAGTTCTTC.